The rows below give T cell receptor beta chains drawn from one sample of a study of T cells expressing NK-cell markers. TCRdb reprocessed the 5' RACE reads; each CDR3 protein has one entry and no DNA is given. The sample's table shows some 340,000 distinct CDR3 sequences. The sequencing input was blood T cells: a sorted CD56 or NKG2C T cell subset, CD4+ or CD8+ T cells, or bulk PBMC T cells (not recorded which). These receptors originate from a man aged 18 to 69 in good health. Both conserved end residues are part of each CDR3.

J,V,CDR3
TRBJ1-6,TRBV2,CASRPRGSNSPLHF
TRBJ2-7,TRBV20-1,CSARLLRRIEQYF
TRBJ2-7,TRBV5-1,CASSLGRGGTIDEQYF
TRBJ2-7,TRBV10-3,CAISESVRREAYEQYF
TRBJ2-5,TRBV3-1,CASSQYQRTQETQYF
TRBJ2-7,TRBV3-1,CASSLLLAREQYF
TRBJ2-3,TRBV5-6,CASTLQGWTDTQYF
TRBJ1-4,TRBV7-9,CASSAGANEKLFF
TRBJ1-2,TRBV11-2,CASSLRRGTGGSSEGYTF
TRBJ1-3,TRBV5-1,CASSGAEGNTIYF
TRBJ2-5,TRBV11-3,CASSSVEQETQYF
TRBJ2-2,TRBV27,CASSFGAAGIRELFF
TRBJ2-7,TRBV11-2,CASSQIVDSSYEQYF
TRBJ2-2,TRBV7-7,CASSSFLQGAGELFF
TRBJ2-5,TRBV11-2,CASSGRVVEETQYF
TRBJ2-2,TRBV7-3,CASSLGQGASGELFF
TRBJ2-6,TRBV25-1,CASSEYTPSGANVLTF
TRBJ2-5,TRBV7-9,CASSFNTGWETQYF
TRBJ2-3,TRBV7-9,CASSLERGRSTDTQYF
TRBJ1-4,TRBV5-1,CASRPDSATNEKLFF
TRBJ2-2,TRBV2,CASSEAIAGGETGELFF
TRBJ2-7,TRBV28,CASSSRSWTGFDEQYF
TRBJ1-5,TRBV12-3/TRBV12-4,CASSLGGLEKPQHF
TRBJ2-5,TRBV28,CASSSGRNKAQYF
TRBJ1-4,TRBV10-3,CAISPRGDSNEKLFF
TRBJ2-3,TRBV6-1,CASSPHPRGTDTQYF
TRBJ2-5,TRBV5-1,CASRKLEASGDQETQYF
TRBJ2-3,TRBV27,CASSTSRRNLRDTQYF
TRBJ2-5,TRBV12-3/TRBV12-4,CASSAQGFQETQYF
TRBJ2-1,TRBV28,CASSLDTGGDEQFF
TRBJ1-1,TRBV29-1,CSVEDAAANTEAFF
TRBJ2-5,TRBV18,CASSLTGTNPLGQETQYF
TRBJ2-3,TRBV28,CASSFPTAGGTDTQYF
TRBJ2-7,TRBV9,CASSAQAGNSYEQYF
TRBJ2-3,TRBV20-1,CSARALAGGQRDTQYF
TRBJ2-2,TRBV6-2/TRBV6-3,CAPPRPDTGELFF
TRBJ2-3,TRBV7-3,CASSLSRRDTQYF
TRBJ1-1,TRBV5-1,CASSLGNWGTDTEAFF
TRBJ1-4,TRBV20-1,CSARDRRRANEKLFF
TRBJ1-3,TRBV7-7,CASSGGTGDTIYF
TRBJ2-2,TRBV7-2,CASSSRPGQGVTGELFF
TRBJ2-1,TRBV11-2,CASSPLASGGPSSSYNEQFF
TRBJ2-7,TRBV27,CASSYGQGVNTYEQYF
TRBJ2-3,TRBV5-6,CASSSTSTDTQYF
TRBJ2-7,TRBV10-3,CAIQLGGGPYEQYF
TRBJ2-6,TRBV6-1,CASLRGASGANVLTF
TRBJ2-3,TRBV12-3/TRBV12-4,CASSSGTSQLATQYF
TRBJ1-3,TRBV29-1,CSVEEGNPGNTIYF
TRBJ1-1,TRBV5-6,CASSEQGDGNTFYTEAFF
TRBJ1-2,TRBV6-1,CASSEFRTDDGYTF
TRBJ1-2,TRBV6-1,CAIRTGGFGYTF
TRBJ2-1,TRBV7-2,CASSSEGGTTREQFF
TRBJ2-7,TRBV6-1,CASRTWTSGYYEQYF
TRBJ1-5,TRBV2,CASRRTGDQPQHF
TRBJ1-1,TRBV3-1,CASSQKSGYTEAFF